This T cell receptor beta chain was obtained from a study of post-analysis software for immune sequencing data. Whole-study context: Patients with relapsing-remitting, secondary progressive and progressive-relapsing multiple sclerosis courses were all represented.

A few counts support this clonotype. What it recognizes is unknown. Unique molecular identifiers were present in the TCR beta cDNA libraries. The T cell input of about 1 to 10 million gave roughly 0.5 million cDNA molecules. TCRdb re-analysed the PCR reads in MiXCR, keeping a single row per CDR3 protein. The data contain hundreds of thousands of distinct CDR3 sequences, 30% of them singletons. Regarding the study as a whole: Normalized Chao1 diversity in multiple sclerosis patients fell significantly below that of controls. Controls had lower frequencies than patients of 4 or 5 TRBV segments, which included TRBV5-6, TRBV5-1 and TRBV20-1.

The V and J ends lost 4 bases and 5 bases respectively, with 14 bases between them. Germline lookup yields CDR1 SEHNR and CDR2 FQNEAQ (reference sequence). There are 14 residues in the CDR3. The material sequenced was blood. The rearrangement uses TRBV7-9 and TRBJ2-5, with D uncertain. This TCR derives from a girl under 18 with multiple sclerosis. The CDR3 sequence is CASSSPESWETQYF. The DNA of the CDR3 is TGTGCCAGCAGCTCGCCGGAGTCCTGGGAGACCCAGTACTTC. Filled out from reference TRBV7-9 and TRBJ2-5, the complete variable domain reads DTGVSQNPRHKITKRGQNVTFRCDPISEHNRLYWYRQTLGQGPEFLTYFQNEAQLEKSRLLSDRFSAERPKGSFSTLEIQRTEQGDSAMYLCASSSPESWETQYFGPGTRLLVL.